Included here is one T cell receptor beta chain sequence, with context. Using immunoSEQ multiplex PCR, the repertoire was profiled, and TCRdb retains in-frame clones only, with some absent. The table lists approximately 70,000 clones, about 90% of them singletons, with about 0.42% in the top ten. This CDR3 spans 15 amino acids. After removal of 3 bases from V and 10 bases from J, the junction contained 12 bases not matched to a gene. Germline V gene lookup returns CDR1 MDHEN and CDR2 SYDVKM. The source of the sample is a study of T cell changes during pregnancy in multiple sclerosis. The clonotype comes from a female donor with multiple sclerosis, enrolled in a pregnancy study. The J gene is TRBJ2-1, the V gene TRBV28; TRBD1 agrees at 7 bases. The source was CD4+ T cells from peripheral blood mononuclear cells, collected before pregnancy. The CDR3, as DNA: TGTGCCAGCAGTTTTAGCGACAGGGTTCTAAGGGAGCAGTTCTTC. Amino acid sequence: CASSFSDRVLREQFF.